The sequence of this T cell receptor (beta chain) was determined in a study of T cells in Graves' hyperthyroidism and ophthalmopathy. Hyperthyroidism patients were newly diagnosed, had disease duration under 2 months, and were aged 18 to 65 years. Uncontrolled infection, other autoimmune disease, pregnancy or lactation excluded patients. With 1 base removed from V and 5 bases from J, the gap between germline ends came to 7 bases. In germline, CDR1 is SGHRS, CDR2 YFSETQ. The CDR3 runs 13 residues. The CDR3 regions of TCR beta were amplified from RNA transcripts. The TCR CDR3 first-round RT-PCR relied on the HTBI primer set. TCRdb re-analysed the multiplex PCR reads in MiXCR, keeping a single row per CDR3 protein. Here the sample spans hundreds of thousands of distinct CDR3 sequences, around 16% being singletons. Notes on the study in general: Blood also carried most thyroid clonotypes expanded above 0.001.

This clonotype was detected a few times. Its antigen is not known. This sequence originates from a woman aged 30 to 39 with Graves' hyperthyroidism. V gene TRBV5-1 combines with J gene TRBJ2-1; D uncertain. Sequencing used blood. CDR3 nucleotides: TGCGCCAGCAGCTTGTTACAGCACAATGAGCAGTTCTTC. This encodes CASSLLQHNEQFF.